This T cell receptor (beta chain) was recorded in a study of T cells after yellow fever vaccination. This clonotype has more than one count but fewer than ten. UMIs were added to TCR cDNA along with a universal primer site when it was made by 5'RACE template switching. TCRdb redid the calling of the 5' RACE reads with MiXCR, one entry per CDR3 protein. This sample has around 230,000 distinct CDR3 sequences, with about 7% found just once. Per germline, CDR1 LGHDT and CDR2 YNNKEL (reference sequence). V lost 2 bases and J 6 bases, leaving 11 bases between the germline ends. The CDR3 is 13 residues long.

The TCR sequence derives from a man younger than 40 who received the YFV17D yellow fever vaccine. The material sequenced was CD4+ T cells sorted from PBMCs, taken on the day of the yellow fever booster vaccination. V usage is TRBV3-1 and J usage is TRBJ2-7; D assignment may be TRBD1 or TRBD2 (6 bases each). In DNA, the CDR3 is TGTGCCAGCAGCCAATCCAGGGGAGGCGAGCAGTACTTC. It yields the protein CASSQSRGGEQYF.